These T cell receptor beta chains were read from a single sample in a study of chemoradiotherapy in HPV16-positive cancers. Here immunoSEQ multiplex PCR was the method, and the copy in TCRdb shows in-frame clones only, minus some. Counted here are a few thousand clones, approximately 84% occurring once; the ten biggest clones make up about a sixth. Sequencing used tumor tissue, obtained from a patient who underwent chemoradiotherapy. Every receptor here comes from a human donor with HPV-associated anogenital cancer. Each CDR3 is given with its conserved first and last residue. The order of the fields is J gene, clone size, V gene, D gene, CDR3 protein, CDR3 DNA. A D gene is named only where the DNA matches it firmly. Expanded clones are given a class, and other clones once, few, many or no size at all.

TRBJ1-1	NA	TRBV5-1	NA	CASSLGLTQVEEAFF	TGCGCCAGCAGCTTGGGCCTCACGCAGGTCGAGGAAGCTTTCTTT
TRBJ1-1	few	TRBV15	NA	CATSRTSARSTEAFF	TGTGCCACCAGCAGAACCTCGGCCCGCAGCACTGAAGCTTTCTTT
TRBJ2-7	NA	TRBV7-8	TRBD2	CASSLRPGGSGGEQYF	TGTGCCAGCAGCTTACGCCCGGGGGGGTCCGGGGGTGAGCAGTACTTC
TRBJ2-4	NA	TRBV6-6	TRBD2	CASIGRGGGFENIQYF	TGTGCCAGCATTGGGCGGGGGGGCGGTTTCGAAAACATTCAGTACTTC
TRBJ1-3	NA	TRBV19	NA	CASISGRVSGNTIYF	TGTGCCAGTATCTCCGGGAGGGTCTCTGGAAACACCATATATTTT
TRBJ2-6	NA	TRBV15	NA	CATSRSGQISGANVLTF	TGTGCCACCAGCAGATCAGGGCAAATCTCTGGGGCCAACGTCCTGACTTTC
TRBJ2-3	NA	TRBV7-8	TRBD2	CASSAPGLGSTDTQYF	TGTGCCAGCAGCGCACCGGGACTAGGGAGCACAGATACGCAGTATTTT
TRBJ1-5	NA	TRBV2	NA	CASSSRSNQPQHF	TGTGCCAGCAGTTCGCGTAGCAATCAGCCCCAGCATTTT
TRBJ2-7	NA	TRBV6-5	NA	CASSYGVMRPTQQYF	TGTGCCAGCAGTTACGGGGTCATGCGACCTACGCAGCAGTACTTC
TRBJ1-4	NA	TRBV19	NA	CASSRLLPNEKLFF	TGTGCCAGCAGCCGGTTGTTGCCTAATGAAAAACTGTTTTTT
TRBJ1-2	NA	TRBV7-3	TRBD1	CASSPGTGDSYGYTF	TGTGCCAGCAGCCCAGGGACAGGGGATTCCTATGGCTACACCTTC
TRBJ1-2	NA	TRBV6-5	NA	CATRRASELYGYTF	TGTGCCACCAGACGGGCCTCGGAGCTCTATGGCTACACCTTC
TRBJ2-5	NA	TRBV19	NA	CASTAGTSSQETQYF	TGTGCCAGTACCGCCGGGACTTCCTCCCAAGAGACCCAGTACTTC
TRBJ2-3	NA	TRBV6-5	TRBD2	CASSQTSGSRYF	TGTGCCAGCAGTCAAACTAGCGGGAGTAGGTATTTT
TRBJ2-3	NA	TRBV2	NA	CASSEVGGALADTQYF	TGTGCCAGCAGTGAAGTGGGGGGGGCACTCGCGGATACGCAGTATTTT
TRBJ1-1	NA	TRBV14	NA	CASSQKVNTEAFF	TGTGCCAGCAGCCAAAAAGTGAACACTGAAGCTTTCTTT
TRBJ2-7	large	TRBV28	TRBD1	CASTALQGSSSYEQYF	TGTGCCAGCACCGCCCTACAGGGGTCAAGCTCCTACGAGCAGTACTTC
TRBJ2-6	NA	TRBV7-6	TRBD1	CASSSGGGVKGSGANVLTF	TGTGCCAGCAGCTCAGGGGGTGGGGTAAAGGGCTCTGGGGCCAACGTCCTGACTTTC
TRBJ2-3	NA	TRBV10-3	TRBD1	CAISGDRAQNTDTQYF	TGTGCCATCAGTGGAGACAGGGCCCAAAACACAGATACGCAGTATTTT
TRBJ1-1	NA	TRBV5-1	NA	CASSLAVGPRGRGTEAFF	TGCGCCAGCAGCTTGGCCGTGGGACCCAGGGGCCGGGGCACTGAAGCTTTCTTT
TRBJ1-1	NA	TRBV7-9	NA	CASSLPGPNTEAFF	TGTGCCAGCAGCTTACCAGGGCCGAACACTGAAGCTTTCTTT
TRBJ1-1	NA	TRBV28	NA	CASTWAMNTEAFF	TGTGCCAGCACCTGGGCGATGAACACTGAAGCTTTCTTT
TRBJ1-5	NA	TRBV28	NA	CASSPSTQGRRQPQHF	TGTGCCAGCAGTCCAAGCACCCAGGGGCGTCGTCAGCCCCAGCATTTT
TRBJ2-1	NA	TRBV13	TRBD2	CASRIRLAYEQFF	TGTGCCAGCAGAATCCGACTAGCCTATGAGCAGTTCTTC
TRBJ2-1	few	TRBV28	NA	CASSHPSEQFF	TGTGCCAGCAGTCACCCTAGTGAGCAGTTCTTC
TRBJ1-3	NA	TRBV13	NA	CASSTRGGRFSGNTIYF	TGTGCCAGCAGCACCCGGGGAGGGCGTTTCTCTGGAAACACCATATATTTT
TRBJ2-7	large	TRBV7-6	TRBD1	CASSLGDREQYF	TGTGCCAGCAGCTTAGGGGACAGGGAGCAGTACTTC
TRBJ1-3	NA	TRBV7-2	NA	CASSFLQPSGNTIYF	TGTGCCAGCAGCTTTTTGCAGCCTTCTGGAAACACCATATATTTT
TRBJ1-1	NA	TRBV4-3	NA	CASSQDSAGNTEAFF	TGCGCCAGCAGCCAAGATTCTGCCGGGAACACTGAAGCTTTCTTT
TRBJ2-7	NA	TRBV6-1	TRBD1	CASSDTWTGPYEQYF	TGTGCCAGCAGTGATACGTGGACAGGTCCCTACGAGCAGTACTTC
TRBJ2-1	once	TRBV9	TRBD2	CASSGLSGSLFDEQFF	TGTGCCAGCAGCGGACTCAGCGGGAGTCTTTTCGATGAGCAGTTCTTC